These 29 T cell receptor beta chains share one sample of origin, sequenced in a study of blood T cell repertoires in COVID-19. Clones were read by immunoSEQ multiplex PCR, and TCRdb kept only the in-frame ones, dropping some. This table has about 220,000 clones, around three quarters appearing once. Sequenced sample: peripheral blood. These receptors all stem from a woman aged 65 to 85 with acute or convalescent COVID-19.

The V and J genes are TRBV7-9 and TRBJ2-7; 8 bases fit TRBD2. The germline V gene encodes CDR1 SEHNR and CDR2 FQNEAQ (reference sequence). J was trimmed by 4 bases and V by 5 bases; bases with no gene match: 10. The CDR3 contains 15 residues. Here the CDR3 DNA reads TGTGCCAGCAGCCATGCGGCTAGCGGGTCTTACGAGCAGTACGTC. Protein product: CASSHAASGSYEQYV.

The genes are TRBV3-1 (or the pseudogene TRBV3-2) and TRBJ1-6; D gene ambiguous. V lost 5 bases, J lost 7 bases, and 12 bases lay in between. Germline V CDR1 and CDR2: LGHDT, YNNKEL (reference sequence). CDR3 length: 14 amino acids. CDR3: CASSFKPGNSPLHF. The DNA for the CDR3 is TGTGCCAGCAGCTTCAAACCGGGAAATTCACCCCTCCACTTT.

V is TRBV19 and J is TRBJ2-4, with unresolved D. Deletions cut 5 bases from V and 2 bases from J, with 10 bases between. Germline-derived CDR1 and CDR2 are LNHDA and SQIVND (reference sequence). The CDR3 sequence is 14 residues long. CDR3 sequence (DNA): TGTGCCAGTAGTGGCAGTCACACCAAAAACATTCAGTACTTC. It encodes CASSGSHTKNIQYF.

The V and J genes are TRBV15 and TRBJ1-2, with D perhaps matching TRBD1 (6 bases). CDR1 LNHNV and CDR2 YYDKDF come from the germline V gene (reference sequence). V lost 3 bases to trimming and J lost 0 bases, with 14 bases between them. CDR3 length: 16 amino acids. The chain's CDR3 is CATSRGTGNTNYGYTF. CDR3 bases: TGTGCCACCAGCAGGGGCACAGGGAATACTAACTATGGCTACACCTTC.

The genes are TRBV6-5 and TRBJ1-1; 10 nucleotides line up with TRBD1. The CDR3 is 14 amino acids. Germline loops: CDR1 MNHEY, CDR2 SVGAGI. J gave up 1 base and V 10 bases, and 6 bases lay outside the gene matches. CDR3 DNA sequence: TGTGCCACCCGGGACAGGGGTCGGAACACTGAAGCTTTCTTT. Translating it yields CATRDRGRNTEAFF.

Only a few counts were recorded for this clone. J is TRBJ2-5 and V is TRBV7-2; TRBD1 is a possible D gene (5 bases). Per germline, CDR1 SGHTA and CDR2 FQGNSA. This CDR3 has 14 amino acids. V dropped 4 bases and J dropped 5 bases, with 14 bases sitting between them. DNA of the CDR3: TGTGCCAGCAGCTCCGCAGGGCTCGGCGAGACCCAGTACTTC. Its protein product is CASSSAGLGETQYF.

The chain is built from TRBV7-2 and TRBJ1-6; 7 positions match TRBD1. The CDR3 is 15 residues long. Germline CDR1 and CDR2: SGHTA and FQGNSA. The V and J ends lost 5 bases and 4 bases, in that order; junction bases with no gene match: 5. The CDR3 here is CASSAPTGYNSPLHF. Written as DNA, the CDR3 is TGTGCCAGCAGCGCACCGACAGGGTATAATTCACCCCTCCACTTT.

The chain links TRBV30 to TRBJ1-4; D unresolved. Germline-derived CDR1 and CDR2 are GTSNPN and SVGIG (reference sequence). The CDR3 has 15 residues. The V end was cut by 3 bases, the J end by 7 bases, with 18 bases between. The CDR3: CAWSRASATTEKLFF. The DNA for the CDR3 is TGTGCCTGGAGCCGTGCGTCCGCAACCACTGAAAAACTGTTTTTT.

The chain links TRBV24-1 to TRBJ1-5; 9 bases are a match to TRBD1. The CDR3 sequence is 14 residues long. Germline CDR1 is KGHDR and CDR2 is SFDVKD. V was pared by 3 bases and J by 4 bases, with 0 bases of the junction left unmatched. The CDR3 spells CATSDGTGNQPQHF. The DNA of the CDR3 is TGTGCCACCAGTGATGGGACAGGGAATCAGCCCCAGCATTTT.

V is TRBV3-1 (or the pseudogene TRBV3-2) and J is TRBJ1-3; 7 nucleotides agree with TRBD1. V dropped 3 bases and J dropped 4; count of bases not matched to a gene: 0. This CDR3 contains 13 residues. Germline-derived CDR1 and CDR2 are LGHDT and YNNKEL (reference sequence). The CDR3 here is CASSQDRGNTIYF. In DNA form, the CDR3 reads TGTGCCAGCAGCCAGGACAGGGGAAACACCATATATTTT.

This chain uses TRBV4-2 with TRBJ2-5; 9 bases fit TRBD2. The CDR3 is made up of 17 amino acids. Germline values: CDR1 LGHNA, CDR2 YNFKEQ. The trim removed 0 bases at V and 4 bases at J, leaving 9 bases unmatched. CDR3 residues: CASSQDRGGGARETQYF. The CDR3 bases are TGTGCCAGCAGCCAAGATAGAGGCGGGGGGGCGAGAGAGACCCAGTACTTC.

The genes are TRBV7-8 and TRBJ1-6; D is unresolved. Germline-derived CDR1 and CDR2 are SGHVS and FQNEAQ. The CDR3 consists of 18 residues. The V end lost 2 bases, the J end lost 4 bases, and 18 bases lay between the germline ends. In DNA form, the CDR3 reads TGTGCCAGCAGCTTAACGAGGTTGGCGGCACAATATAATTCACCCCTCCACTTT. Its protein is CASSLTRLAAQYNSPLHF.

The rearrangement uses TRBV5-8 and TRBJ2-3; D call uncertain. CDR3 length: 16 residues. Germline values: CDR1 SGHTS, CDR2 YDEGEE. The V and J ends lost 2 bases and 3 bases respectively, with 16 bases between them. The CDR3 DNA sequence: TGTGCCAGCAGCTTAAAAGTCAGTGCCCAAACAGATACGCAGTATTTT. Amino acids: CASSLKVSAQTDTQYF.

J is TRBJ2-3 and V is TRBV3-1 (or the pseudogene TRBV3-2), with unresolved D. The CDR3 extends over 14 amino acids. Looked up from germline, CDR1 is LGHDT and CDR2 is YNNKEL (reference sequence). Trimming took 2 bases from V and 0 from J, leaving 6 bases between them. CDR3 sequence reads: CASSQRRSTDTQYF. The CDR3 coding sequence is TGTGCCAGCAGCCAACGCCGGAGCACAGATACGCAGTATTTT.

The chain has TRBV18 and TRBJ2-7; D remains unclear. The CDR3 runs 14 residues. Germline loops: CDR1 KGHSH, CDR2 LQKENI. Trimming shortened V by 3 bases and J by 5 bases, and 14 bases separated the two germline ends. The DNA of the CDR3 is TGTGCCAGCTCACCTCCCGCTGATAGAAACGAGCAGTACTTC. Its translation: CASSPPADRNEQYF.

This sequence joins TRBV5-1 and TRBJ2-3; D not certain. Trimming pared 0 bases from V and 2 bases from J, leaving 10 bases between. The CDR3 is 15 amino acids. In germline, CDR1 is SGHRS, CDR2 YFSETQ. CDR3 region: CASSLVSWLTDTQYF. CDR3 DNA: TGCGCCAGCAGCTTGGTATCGTGGCTCACAGATACGCAGTATTTT.

The chain has TRBV9 and TRBJ2-3; the D is unclear. Trimming removed 7 bases at V and 6 bases at J, with 18 bases between. The CDR3 has 14 residues. Germline CDR1 is SGDLS and CDR2 is YYNGEE. The CDR3 DNA reads as TGTGCCAGCTCCAAGAGCTCACTCCCGGATACGCAGTATTTT. Protein sequence: CASSKSSLPDTQYF.

V usage is TRBV11-2 and J usage is TRBJ2-3, with 15 bases aligning to TRBD2. V shed 1 base and J 1 base; nucleotides not matched to a gene: 6. Germline-derived CDR1 and CDR2 are SGHAT and FQNNGV. The CDR3 covers 19 residues. CDR3 sequence reads: CASSLVGLAGGRGTDTQYF. As DNA, the CDR3 is TGTGCCAGCAGCTTAGTAGGACTAGCGGGGGGGCGGGGCACAGATACGCAGTATTTT.

The V call is TRBV18, the J call TRBJ2-7; 8 nucleotides align to TRBD1. Per germline, CDR1 KGHSH and CDR2 LQKENI. The CDR3 extends over 12 amino acids. The V segment lost 8 bases and the J segment 3 bases; nucleotides outside the gene matches: 3. CDR3 sequence: CASAGQGYEQYV. CDR3 nucleotides: TGTGCCAGCGCCGGACAGGGCTACGAGCAGTACGTC.

The rearrangement links TRBV3-1 (or the pseudogene TRBV3-2) to TRBJ2-1; D ambiguous. Germline V gene data show CDR1 as LGHDT and CDR2 as YNNKEL (reference sequence). V lost 1 base, J lost 5 bases, and 9 bases lay in between. This CDR3 has 14 amino acids. CDR3 sequence: CASSQVVADNEQFF. DNA for the CDR3: TGTGCCAGCAGCCAAGTGGTGGCCGACAATGAGCAGTTCTTC.

CDR3 sequence: CASSFRGGRPEQFF. Here the CDR3 DNA reads TGTGCCAGCAGCTTCCGGGGGGGTCGACCTGAGCAGTTCTTC. The V gene is TRBV7-8, the J gene TRBJ2-1; TRBD2 matches 8 bases. The length of the CDR3 is 14 residues. Germline V lookup: CDR1 SGHVS, CDR2 FQNEAQ. With V trimmed by 3 bases and J by 9 bases, 7 bases remained unmatched.

This rearrangement joins TRBV6-2 or TRBV6-3 to TRBJ2-7, with a possible D match to TRBD2 (5 bases). The CDR3 consists of 11 residues. The ends were cut back, 6 bases at V and 4 bases at J, with 7 bases in the middle. CDR1 MNHEY and CDR2 SVGEGT come from the germline V gene. The CDR3, as DNA: TGTGCCAGCAGCTGGAGGTACGAGCAGTACTTC. Translation gives CASSWRYEQYF.

Worth noting for this clone: The germline gene is not matched at one end of the junction; a read error may be the cause. This chain uses TRBV24-1 with TRBJ2-3, with D tentatively TRBD1 (7 bases). The CDR3 extends over 11 amino acids. The germline CDR1 and CDR2 sequences are KGHDR and SFDVKD. The CDR3 nucleotides are TGCGCAACAGGGGAGGCAGATACGCAGTATTTT. This sequence encodes CATGEADTQYF.

This chain joins TRBV7-6 and TRBJ2-5; tentative D call: TRBD2 (6 bases). Looked up from germline, CDR1 is SGHVS and CDR2 is FNYEAQ. CDR3 length: 16 residues. Trimming took 2 bases from V and 1 from J, leaving 14 bases between them. The CDR3, as DNA: TGTGCCAGCAGCTTAATGGGACTTGGCGTCCAAGAGACCCAGTACTTC. Amino acids: CASSLMGLGVQETQYF.

This sequence joins TRBV10-1 and TRBJ2-5; 8 bases agree with TRBD2. With 0 bases clipped from V and 2 bases from J, the junction kept 14 bases outside the gene matches. The CDR3 is 19 amino acids. Germline lookup yields CDR1 WNHNN and CDR2 SYGVQD (reference sequence). DNA for the CDR3: TGCGCCAGCAGTGAGTCGGGGTGGCGGGGGGCCGAAACTCAAGAGACCCAGTACTTC. It yields the protein CASSESGWRGAETQETQYF.

This clone was seen more than once but under ten times. The chain has TRBV19 and TRBJ2-1, with D possibly matching TRBD1 (6 bases). This CDR3 is 16 amino acids long. CDR1 is LNHDA, CDR2 SQIVND, per germline (reference sequence). V lost 5 bases and J lost 1, with 15 bases in between. The CDR3 reads CASSSTGSPSYNEQFF. CDR3 in DNA: TGTGCCAGTAGTTCCACAGGGAGCCCTTCCTACAATGAGCAGTTCTTC.

This clone was picked up one time. The same CDR3 also results from other DNA sequences found in this sample. V usage is TRBV6-1 and J usage is TRBJ1-2, with D perhaps TRBD1 (6 bases). This CDR3 is built from 13 residues. Germline loops: CDR1 MNHNS, CDR2 SASEGT. V lost 1 base and J 6 bases, leaving 9 bases between the germline ends. The CDR3 nucleotides are TGTGCCAGCAGTGAAGTAAACAGGGATGGCTACACCTTC. This gives the protein CASSEVNRDGYTF.

The V and J genes are TRBV19 and TRBJ2-7; 11 nucleotides line up with TRBD2. The ends lost 9 bases at V and 10 bases at J; junction bases unmatched: 17. The CDR3 extends over 15 amino acids. From germline, CDR1 is LNHDA and CDR2 SQIVND (reference sequence). CDR3 bases: TGTGCCAGCGGGACTAGCGGCGTTTACTCAACAGAACAGTACTTC. Translation gives CASGTSGVYSTEQYF.

As for this clone: Other DNA sequences in the sample encode the same CDR3. The CDR3 nucleotides read TGTGCCAGCAGCTCCACAAGTTTCACCGGGGAGCTGTTTTTT. Translating gives CASSSTSFTGELFF. J is TRBJ2-2 and V is TRBV7-2; no clear D gene. The CDR3 has 14 amino acids. Per the germline V gene, CDR1 is SGHTA and CDR2 is FQGNSA. Trimming stripped 4 bases from V and 4 bases from J, with 10 bases between.